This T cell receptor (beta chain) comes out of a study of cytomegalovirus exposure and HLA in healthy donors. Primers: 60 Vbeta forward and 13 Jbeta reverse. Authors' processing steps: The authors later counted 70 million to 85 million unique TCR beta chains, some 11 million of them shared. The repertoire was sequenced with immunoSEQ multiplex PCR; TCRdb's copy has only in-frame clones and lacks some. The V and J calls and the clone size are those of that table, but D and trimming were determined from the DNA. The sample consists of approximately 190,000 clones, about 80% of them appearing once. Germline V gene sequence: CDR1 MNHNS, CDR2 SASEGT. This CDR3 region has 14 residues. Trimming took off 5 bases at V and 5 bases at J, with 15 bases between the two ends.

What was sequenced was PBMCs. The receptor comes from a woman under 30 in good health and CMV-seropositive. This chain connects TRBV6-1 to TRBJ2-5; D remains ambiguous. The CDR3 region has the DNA TGTGCCAGCAGTCCCGGATTCTCCAGGGAGACCCAGTACTTC. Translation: CASSPGFSRETQYF.